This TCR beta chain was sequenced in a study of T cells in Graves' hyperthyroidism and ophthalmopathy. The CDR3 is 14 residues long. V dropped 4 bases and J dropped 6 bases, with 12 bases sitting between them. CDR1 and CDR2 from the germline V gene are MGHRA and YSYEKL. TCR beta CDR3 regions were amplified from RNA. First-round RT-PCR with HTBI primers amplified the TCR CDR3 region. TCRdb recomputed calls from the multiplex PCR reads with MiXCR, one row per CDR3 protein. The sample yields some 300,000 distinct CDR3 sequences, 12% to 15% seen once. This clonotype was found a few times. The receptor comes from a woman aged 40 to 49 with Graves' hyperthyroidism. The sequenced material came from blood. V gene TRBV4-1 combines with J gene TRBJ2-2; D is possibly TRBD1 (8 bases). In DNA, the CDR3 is TGCGCCAGCAGCCGACAGGGGAGGGCCGGGGAGCTGTTTTTT. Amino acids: CASSRQGRAGELFF.